A selection of T cell receptor beta chains follows, all from one sample in a study of shared T cell receptors in the human thymus. Only in-frame clones appear in the TCRdb table, and some are missing; sequencing was by immunoSEQ multiplex PCR. The sample holds fewer than 700,000 clones, 70% to 90% seen once. These records were also assigned to another study, of human thymus T cells.

Specimen: thymocytes. The receptors here all came from a boy younger than two with a congenital heart defect. The CDR3 runs from the conserved cysteine through the conserved F or W. D genes are given only for firm matches. Size is omitted from some rows. Given values are once, few, many or a class for expanded clones.

d_gene	j_gene	v_gene	abundance	CDR3nt	CDR3aa
TRBD1	TRBJ2-2	TRBV4-3	NA	TGCGCCAGCAGCCAAGAACGGACAGGAGAGCTGTTTTTT	CASSQERTGELFF
NA	TRBJ1-2	TRBV28	few	TGTGCCCTACAACGGGGGAATGATGGCTACACCTTC	CALQRGNDGYTF
NA	TRBJ2-7	TRBV29-1	NA	TGCAGCGTTCTGCGGTGGGGCCGAAGACCGACGGAGTACTTC	CSVLRWGRRPTEYF
TRBD2	TRBJ2-3	TRBV5-1	NA	TGCGCCAGCAGCTTGTCACTAGCGGAGCCCCGTACCGTGCCCACAGATACGCAGTATTTT	CASSLSLAEPRTVPTDTQYF
TRBD2	TRBJ2-3	TRBV4-1	NA	TGCGCCAGCAGCCAAACCCCCGGGACTAGCACAGAGAGTTCAGATACGCAGTATTTT	CASSQTPGTSTESSDTQYF
TRBD1	TRBJ2-7	TRBV20-1	NA	TGCAGTGCTTGGGACAGGGAGCAGTACTTC	CSAWDREQYF
NA	TRBJ2-7	TRBV28	NA	TGTGCCAGCAGTTCACCCTACCTAAGCTCCTACGAGCAGTACTTC	CASSSPYLSSYEQYF
TRBD2	TRBJ2-7	TRBV11-2	NA	TGTGCCAGCAGCCCCCCCGGCTTCCTAGCGGTCCACGAGCAGTACTTC	CASSPPGFLAVHEQYF
NA	TRBJ2-7	TRBV4-2	NA	TGTGCCAGCAGCGCCGGGGGATCCTCCTACGAGCAGTACTTC	CASSAGGSSYEQYF
TRBD1	TRBJ2-3	TRBV9	NA	TGTGCCAGCAGCGTAGTTGACAGGGGGAGCACAGATACGCAGTATTTT	CASSVVDRGSTDTQYF
NA	TRBJ2-3	TRBV4-1	NA	TGCGCCAGCAGCCAAGATGTCCCCGCGCCAGGAGATACGCAGTATTTT	CASSQDVPAPGDTQYF
NA	TRBJ1-5	TRBV27	NA	TGTGCCAGCAGTTTGCGATCCACCGGCGGTCAGCCCCAGCATTTT	CASSLRSTGGQPQHF
TRBD2	TRBJ2-2	TRBV10-3	NA	TGTGCCATCGGCCCCGGACTAGCTACCGGGGAGCTGTTTTTT	CAIGPGLATGELFF
NA	TRBJ2-1	TRBV10-1	NA	TGCGCCAGCAGAGCGGACAGGGAGGGCAATGAGCAGTTCTTC	CASRADREGNEQFF
NA	TRBJ2-7	TRBV28	NA	TGTGCCAGCAGTTTATGGGGGGGTGGCTACGAGCAGTACTTC	CASSLWGGGYEQYF
NA	TRBJ1-2	TRBV5-6	NA	TGTGCCAGCAGCTGGCTCTTTCAGGGCTACACCTTC	CASSWLFQGYTF
NA	TRBJ2-7	TRBV27	NA	TGTGCCAGCAGTCCCACCGGGGGATGCTACGAGCAGTACTTC	CASSPTGGCYEQYF
NA	TRBJ2-7	TRBV30	NA	TGTGCCTGGAGGTACGGGGGACGCAGACTAACCTACGAGCAGTACTTC	CAWRYGGRRLTYEQYF
NA	TRBJ2-7	TRBV4-3	NA	TGCGCCAGCAGCCAAGTTCGCGGTCCCCTTCACGAGCAGTACTTC	CASSQVRGPLHEQYF
TRBD1	TRBJ2-1	TRBV28	NA	TGTGCCAGCAGTTTAATCCCGGCAGGGGGCTGGGATCATCACTCTCACAATGAGCAGTTCTTC	CASSLIPAGGWDHHSHNEQFF
NA	TRBJ2-7	TRBV6-5	NA	TGTGCCAGCAGCCCCCTAAGGGACTTACCCTACGAGCAGTACTTC	CASSPLRDLPYEQYF
NA	TRBJ2-1	TRBV27	NA	TGTGCCAGCAGACGAGCGGGCTCCTACAATGAGCAGTTCTTC	CASRRAGSYNEQFF
TRBD1	TRBJ1-5	TRBV7-9	once	TGTGCCAGCAGCTCAGGAGGGACAGGACCTAGCAATCAGCCCCAGCATTTT	CASSSGGTGPSNQPQHF
TRBD1	TRBJ2-5	TRBV6-5	NA	TGTGCCAGCAGACAGGACAGGGAAGAGACCCAGTACTTC	CASRQDREETQYF
TRBD2	TRBJ2-5	TRBV7-9	NA	TGTGCCTTGCTCCACGGGGGGGAAAGCGAGACCCAGTACTTC	CALLHGGESETQYF
TRBD1	TRBJ1-5	TRBV11-2	NA	TGTGCCAGCAGCCCCCGGGACAGGGAGGATCAGCCCCAGCATTTT	CASSPRDREDQPQHF
NA	TRBJ2-7	TRBV5-4	NA	TGTGCCAGCAGCTTGGACAGGTACGAGCAGTACTTC	CASSLDRYEQYF
NA	TRBJ1-3	TRBV6-6	NA	TGTGCCAGCAGCCCGGGGTTCTCTGGAAACACCATATATTTT	CASSPGFSGNTIYF
NA	TRBJ2-3	TRBV29-1	NA	TGCAGCGTTGGAGAAAGGAGAGTCCTCCTAGCGGATACGCAGTATTTT	CSVGERRVLLADTQYF
NA	TRBJ1-2	TRBV19	NA	TGTGCCAGTAGTATACAACGGGATAACCAAAACTATGGCTACACCTTC	CASSIQRDNQNYGYTF
NA	TRBJ2-1	TRBV12-2	NA	TGTGCAAGTCGCTTAGAGGACAGGGTGGTCTACAATGAGCAGTTCTTC	CASRLEDRVVYNEQFF
TRBD2	TRBJ2-3	TRBV9	NA	TGTGCCAGCAGCCAGACTAGCGGGAGCTCCACAGATACGCAGTATTTT	CASSQTSGSSTDTQYF
TRBD1	TRBJ2-2	TRBV6-8	NA	TGTGCCAGCAGCCACCGACGGCAGGGGGTCACCGGGGAGCTGTTTTTT	CASSHRRQGVTGELFF
NA	TRBJ1-2	TRBV4-1	once	TGCGCCAGCTCCTTAACCGATCAGGGGCGCCCCTATGGCTACACCTTC	CASSLTDQGRPYGYTF
NA	TRBJ2-1	TRBV30	NA	TGTGCCTGGAGTGCCCCCTTGACGCCTACTAGCTCCTACAATGAGCAGTTCTTC	CAWSAPLTPTSSYNEQFF
NA	TRBJ1-2	TRBV28	NA	TGTGCCAGCAGTTCCCCCTCCTTCTATGGCTACACCTTC	CASSSPSFYGYTF
TRBD2	TRBJ2-7	TRBV4-3	NA	TGCGCCAGCAGGGACGGTCGGGCGGGAGAGGCCTACGAGCAGTACTTC	CASRDGRAGEAYEQYF
NA	TRBJ2-1	TRBV19	NA	TGTGCCAGTAGTACCTCAGGGGTAACTTTCTACAATGAGCAGTTCTTC	CASSTSGVTFYNEQFF
NA	TRBJ2-2	TRBV14	NA	TGTGCCAGCAGCCAAGTAAGCGTCTACACCCCCGGGGAGCTGTTTTTT	CASSQVSVYTPGELFF
TRBD2	TRBJ2-7	TRBV27	NA	TGTGCCAGCAGTTTAAGCCCCGAGACTAGCGGGACCTACTACGAGCAGTACTTC	CASSLSPETSGTYYEQYF
TRBD1	TRBJ1-5	TRBV11-2	NA	TGTGCCAGCAGCAAAACGGGACAGGGCAATCAGCCCCAGCATTTT	CASSKTGQGNQPQHF
TRBD1	TRBJ2-7	TRBV30	NA	TGTGCCTGGAGGAACGCAGTTCGACAGGGGACCTACGAGCAGTACTTC	CAWRNAVRQGTYEQYF
TRBD2	TRBJ2-2	TRBV27	few	TGTGCCAGCAGCCCAACCCGATCTAGCGGGGGGAACACCGGGGAGCTGTTTTTT	CASSPTRSSGGNTGELFF
TRBD2	TRBJ2-7	TRBV10-3	NA	TGTGCCATCAGTGGGGGACTAGCGCTTAACGAGCAGTACTTC	CAISGGLALNEQYF
NA	TRBJ2-4	TRBV6-1	once	TGTGCCAGCAGTGGAGACAGGGCCAAAAACATTCAGTACTTC	CASSGDRAKNIQYF
TRBD1	TRBJ1-2	TRBV7-2	once	TGTGCCAGCAGCACCAGCACACAGGGGGCATACTATGGCTACACCTTC	CASSTSTQGAYYGYTF
NA	TRBJ2-1	TRBV15	NA	TGTGCCACCAGCAGAGATACCGTCGTCGGTGAGCAGTTCTTC	CATSRDTVVGEQFF
TRBD2	TRBJ2-7	TRBV5-1	NA	TGCGCCAGCAGGCTAGCGGGAGAGTACGAGCAGTACTTC	CASRLAGEYEQYF
NA	TRBJ1-2	TRBV4-2	NA	TGTGCCAGCAGGGCTTTTGGGTCAGGGGCTAACTATGGCTACACCTTC	CASRAFGSGANYGYTF
TRBD1	TRBJ1-2	TRBV28	NA	TGTGCCAGCAGTTTCTCAACAGGGGAGACGGACTATGGCTACACCTTC	CASSFSTGETDYGYTF
TRBD2	TRBJ2-1	TRBV9	NA	TGTGCCAGCAGCGCCCGGAGCGGGAGGGCCGGTGAGCAGTTCTTC	CASSARSGRAGEQFF
TRBD1	TRBJ2-7	TRBV28	NA	TGTGCCAGCAGCCCCGGACAGGGCGCATTTGCCCCTTACGAGCAGTACTTC	CASSPGQGAFAPYEQYF
TRBD1	TRBJ1-3	TRBV2	NA	TGTGCCAGCAGCGGACAGGGGGCTGATGGAAACACCATATATTTT	CASSGQGADGNTIYF
NA	TRBJ2-2	TRBV15	NA	TGTGCCACCAGCAGCGGACACACGAACACCGGGGAGCTGTTTTTT	CATSSGHTNTGELFF